One sample yielded the 10 T cell receptor beta chains listed below, sequenced in a study of OX40 agonist ivuxolimab in advanced cancers. Produced via immunoSEQ multiplex PCR; TCRdb's table is partial and in-frame only. Found here are roughly 70,000 clones, around 83% of them singletons; the top ten hold 0.35% to 0.5%. This sample comprised CD4+ or CD8+ T cells sorted from blood, obtained in a trial of the OX40 agonist ivuxolimab. The receptor source for this set is an adult with an advanced solid tumor such as melanoma, head and neck, liver or kidney cancer.

J is TRBJ2-7 and V is TRBV28; D remains unclear. The V gene's germline CDR1 is MDHEN and CDR2 SYDVKM. V was trimmed by 2 bases and J by 4 bases, leaving 3 bases between them. CDR3 size: 11 residues. The CDR3 loop reads CASSLGYEQYF. The CDR3 region has the DNA TGTGCCAGCAGTTTAGGTTACGAGCAGTACTTC.

The J gene is TRBJ1-4, the V gene TRBV5-8; D is unclear. This CDR3 contains 10 residues. CDR1 SGHTS and CDR2 YDEGEE come from the germline V gene. Here the CDR3 reads CASGIEKLFF. The CDR3 DNA reads TGTGCTAGTGGGATTGAAAAACTGTTTTTT.

This chain connects TRBV5-4 to TRBJ1-2; 8 nucleotides agree with TRBD1. CDR3 length: 14 residues. Per the germline V gene, CDR1 is SGHNT and CDR2 is YYREEE (reference sequence). V was clipped by 4 bases and J by 8 bases; unmatched bases: 10. The CDR3 loop is CASSSGDRTEGYTF. The CDR3 coding sequence is TGTGCCAGCAGCAGCGGGGACAGGACGGAGGGCTACACCTTC.

The V call is TRBV2, the J call TRBJ1-2, with 9 bases fitting TRBD1. The V gene end was trimmed by 5 bases and the J gene end by 7 bases; junction bases not matched to a gene: 14. CDR1 is SNHLY and CDR2 is FYNNEI in the germline V gene. This CDR3 contains 16 residues. The CDR3 DNA reads as TGTGCCAGCAGTAGACGACAGGGGGTGGTGGTTCGTGGCTACACCTTC. Translation gives CASSRRQGVVVRGYTF.

This chain links TRBV9 with TRBJ2-5, with TRBD2 matching over 8 bases. The CDR3 totals 17 residues. The germline CDR1 and CDR2 sequences are SGDLS and YYNGEE. Trimming removed 0 bases from V and 3 bases from J; junction bases left unmatched: 10. DNA for the CDR3: TGTGCCAGCAGCGTAGGGGGTAATAGCGGGGTTGAAGAGACCCAGTACTTC. Translating gives CASSVGGNSGVEETQYF.

The rearrangement links TRBV6-5 to TRBJ1-1; the D gene is possibly TRBD1 (6 bases). Trimming removed 5 bases at V and 11 bases at J, with 18 bases between. The germline V gene has CDR1 MNHEY and CDR2 SVGAGI. The length of the CDR3 is 13 residues. The CDR3 DNA follows: TGTGCCAGCAGTACAATTCGGGGGCAGGGGGCTTTCTTT. It translates to CASSTIRGQGAFF.

This chain links TRBV18 with TRBJ1-1; D uncertain. This CDR3 region has 14 residues. The ends were cut back, 6 bases at V and 1 base at J, with 12 bases in the middle. Germline V gene data show CDR1 as KGHSH and CDR2 as LQKENI. In nucleotides, the CDR3 is TGTGCCAGCTCCTCGTTGGTTGGGAACACTGAAGCTTTCTTT. This codes for CASSSLVGNTEAFF.

The chain links TRBV21-1 to TRBJ2-1; the DNA was not used to check the table's D call, TRBD1. TRBV21-1 is a pseudogene locus. This CDR3 comprises 16 residues. CDR3 sequence: CASSSRDRFSYNEQFF. As DNA, the CDR3 is TGTGCCAGCAGCTCCCGGGACAGGTTCTCCTACAATGAGCAGTTCTTC.

The chain uses TRBV19 and TRBJ1-5; 10 positions agree with TRBD1. Germline assignment: CDR1 LNHDA and CDR2 SQIVND (reference sequence). The CDR3 extends over 16 amino acids. The junction had 6 bases not matched to a gene; V was cut back by 3 bases and J by 4 bases. As DNA, the CDR3 is TGTGCCAGTAGTATGAGGGAGGACAGGGGGAATCAGCCCCAGCATTTT. This codes for CASSMREDRGNQPQHF.

The rearrangement uses TRBV28 and TRBJ1-2; 7 bases fit TRBD1. The CDR3 length is 14 residues. Germline assignment: CDR1 MDHEN and CDR2 SYDVKM. The ends lost 6 bases at V and 2 bases at J; junction bases unmatched: 6. The CDR3 DNA sequence: TGTGCCAGCAGCCCCTCGGGACAGAACTATGGCTACACCTTC. As protein: CASSPSGQNYGYTF.